This is a list of T cell receptor beta chains from one sample in a study of molecular identifiers for immune sequencing clone quantification. TCRdb analysed the PCR reads with MiXCR anew, one entry per CDR3 protein. The sample includes just under 65,000 distinct CDR3 sequences, about 19% seen only once; the top ten take more than 1.2%. What was sequenced was naive CD8+ T cells from blood, with Jurkat cell RNA spiked in. All receptors derive from a human donor in good health. Some libraries in this study had Jurkat cell RNA spiked in. Both conserved end residues are part of each CDR3. Each record gives: clone size, J gene, V gene, D gene, CDR3 DNA, CDR3 protein. The D gene is left open where the match is weak. The size field is filled for only some rows; it gives once, few, many or a size class.

>.|TRBJ2-1|TRBV6-5|TRBD2
TGTGCCAGCAGTGGGGAACTAGCGGGAGGTTCCTACAATGAGCAGTTCTTC
CASSGELAGGSYNEQFF
>many|TRBJ2-2|TRBV4-3|.
TGCGCCAGCAGCCAAGATATAACGGGAGTTGGTACCGGGGAGCTGTTTTTT
CASSQDITGVGTGELFF
>many|TRBJ2-7|TRBV4-1|TRBD1
TGCGCCAGCAGCCGGGTACAGGGGGATTACAGGTACTTC
CASSRVQGDYRYF
>many|TRBJ2-1|TRBV4-1|.
TGCGCCAGCAGCCAAGATGCGGCAGGCTCCTACAATGAGCAGTTCTTC
CASSQDAAGSYNEQFF
>many|TRBJ1-2|TRBV27|.
TGTGCCAGCAGTCTAACAGGTGGACTGCCGGTCCATGGCTACACCTTC
CASSLTGGLPVHGYTF
>.|TRBJ2-7|TRBV5-4|.
TGTGCCAGCAGCCCACCTACGGGAGACTACGAGCAGTACTTC
CASSPPTGDYEQYF
>many|TRBJ2-1|TRBV29-1|TRBD2
TGCAGCGTTGATGTTCAGACTAGCGGCAATGAGCAGTTCTTC
CSVDVQTSGNEQFF
>many|TRBJ1-2|TRBV14|.
TGTGCCAGCAGCTTTACCGGGAGCTCCTATGGCTACACCTTC
CASSFTGSSYGYTF
>many|TRBJ2-7|TRBV3-1|.
TGTGCCAGCAGCCAAGGGTACGGGTACGAGCAGTACTTC
CASSQGYGYEQYF
>many|TRBJ2-7|TRBV2|.
TGTGCCAGCAGAGCCCGAGGGGTGTACGAGCAGTACTTC
CASRARGVYEQYF
>few|TRBJ1-1|TRBV7-6|.
TGTGCCAGCAGCTTAGGGCTGTGTGCTTTCTTT
CASSLGLCAFF
>many|TRBJ1-6|TRBV7-9|.
TGTGCCAGCAGCCCCTCAGGTTTGGCACCCCTCCACTTT
CASSPSGLAPLHF
>many|TRBJ2-1|TRBV4-1|.
TGCGCCAGCAGCCAAGAATCAGCCGTCGAGCAGTTCTTC
CASSQESAVEQFF
>many|TRBJ1-1|TRBV20-1|.
TGCAGTGCTAGAGTCAGGAACACTGAAGCTTTCTTT
CSARVRNTEAFF
>few|TRBJ2-7|TRBV19|.
TGTGCCAGTAGTCCCTGGAGGTCCGACGAGCAGTACTTC
CASSPWRSDEQYF
>many|TRBJ2-6|TRBV27|.
TGTGCCAGCAGTTTGTTTCCGTTTGTCTCTGGGGCCAACGTCCTGACTTTC
CASSLFPFVSGANVLTF
>many|TRBJ2-7|TRBV6-2/TRBV6-3|.
TGTGCCAGCAGTTACTCTGGGTTTGCCGGGGGCTACTACGAGCAGTACTTC
CASSYSGFAGGYYEQYF
>many|TRBJ1-2|TRBV5-6|.
TGTGCCAGCAGTTCCCAGACAGAAAACTATGGCTACACCTTC
CASSSQTENYGYTF
>.|TRBJ2-5|TRBV12-3/TRBV12-4|.
TGTGCCAGCAGTCCCCGCCGGGAGACCCAGTACTTC
CASSPRRETQYF
>many|TRBJ1-5|TRBV4-1|.
TGCGCCAGCAGCCAAGATGGCCCGCAGCCCCAGCATTTT
CASSQDGPQPQHF
>many|TRBJ2-2|TRBV7-6|TRBD2
TGTGCCAGCAGCAAACCCCCCACACTAGCGGGATACACCGGGGAGCTGTTTTTT
CASSKPPTLAGYTGELFF
>many|TRBJ2-3|TRBV20-1|.
TGCAGTGCTAGAGGGGGGACTCCGGGGGAGTTGACAGATACGCAGTATTTT
CSARGGTPGELTDTQYF
>many|TRBJ2-3|TRBV20-1|TRBD2
TGCAGTGCTTGGCTAGCGGGAGGAGTCACAGATACGCAGTATTTT
CSAWLAGGVTDTQYF
>many|TRBJ2-3|TRBV7-3|TRBD2
TGTGCCAGCAGCCCCCCGGGGGGTGGGGATACGCAGTATTTT
CASSPPGGGDTQYF
>few|TRBJ1-1|TRBV28|.
TGTGCCAGCAGTTTTTTGGTCCCGAACACTGAAGCTTTCTTT
CASSFLVPNTEAFF
>many|TRBJ1-1|TRBV10-3|.
TGTGCCATCAGTACCGATAAACTAGTCCTTGCTGAAGCTTTCTTT
CAISTDKLVLAEAFF
>many|TRBJ1-3|TRBV29-1|TRBD1
TGCAGCGTGGCCGACAGGGAATCTGACACCATATATTTT
CSVADRESDTIYF
>many|TRBJ2-4|TRBV13|TRBD1
TGTGCCAGCAGCTTAGTGGCCGGGACAGGCCAAAACATTCAGTACTTC
CASSLVAGTGQNIQYF
>once|TRBJ1-3|TRBV6-5|.
TGTGCCAGCAGTTACAGGACAGCCGACTCTGGAAACACCATATATTTT
CASSYRTADSGNTIYF
>few|TRBJ2-7|TRBV6-5|TRBD2
TGTGCCAGCAGTTACAGTCTAGCGGGAGTATCTTACGAGCAGTACTTC
CASSYSLAGVSYEQYF
>.|TRBJ2-3|TRBV2|.
TGTGCCAGCAGTGAACGTCAGGTTTTCGATACGCAGTATTTT
CASSERQVFDTQYF
>.|TRBJ2-7|TRBV7-2|TRBD2
TGTGCCAGCAGCTTGGGACTATTATACGGGCAGTACTTC
CASSLGLLYGQYF
>few|TRBJ2-3|TRBV5-8|.
TGTGCCAGCAGCTTGGTGGGCAGGGGGGAAGCAGATACGCAGTATTTT
CASSLVGRGEADTQYF
>few|TRBJ2-5|TRBV11-2|.
TGTGCCAGCAGCAGTCTACGAGAGACCCAGTACTTC
CASSSLRETQYF
>many|TRBJ2-1|TRBV4-3|.
TGCGCCAGCAGCCGAGGTTATGAGCAGTTCTTC
CASSRGYEQFF
>.|TRBJ2-7|TRBV6-5|.
TGTGCCAGCAGTTACTCATTCCGGCAGGCTACCTCCTACGAGCAGTACTTC
CASSYSFRQATSYEQYF
>few|TRBJ2-7|TRBV20-1|.
TGCAGTGCTAGAGCCGGCAGATCCTACGAGCAGTACTTC
CSARAGRSYEQYF
>few|TRBJ2-3|TRBV27|TRBD2
TGTGCCAGCAGTTTGGGCCTAGCGGGAGCAACAGATACGCAGTATTTT
CASSLGLAGATDTQYF
>many|TRBJ2-3|TRBV3-1|TRBD1
TGTGCCAGCAGCCACAACCGGGACAGGGGGGCAGATACGCAGTATTTT
CASSHNRDRGADTQYF
>.|TRBJ2-7|TRBV12-3/TRBV12-4|.
TGTGCCAGCAGTTTAAGGTTGGGGGAACCGGGAACCTACGAGCAGTACTTC
CASSLRLGEPGTYEQYF
>many|TRBJ2-1|TRBV4-1|.
TGCGCCAGCAGCCAAGTTGGGGGCTTCACGAGCTCCTACAATGAGCAGTTCTTC
CASSQVGGFTSSYNEQFF
>many|TRBJ1-1|TRBV6-5|.
TGTGCCTCCAGGGGACCGGAGGTAAACACTGAAGCTTTCTTT
CASRGPEVNTEAFF
>many|TRBJ2-1|TRBV11-2|.
TGTGCCAGCAGCTTTGGGACTTCAAAACGCAATGAGCAGTTCTTC
CASSFGTSKRNEQFF
>many|TRBJ2-3|TRBV3-1|TRBD2
TGTGCCAGGCTCCCCCCCCTCCTTAGCGGGGAGCCCACAGATACGCAGTATTTT
CARLPPLLSGEPTDTQYF
>many|TRBJ2-7|TRBV29-1|.
TGCAGCGTTGAGGTCTCCTACGAGCAGTACTTC
CSVEVSYEQYF
>many|TRBJ2-7|TRBV5-1|.
TGCGCCAGCATGGGCACTAGTCTGCACGAGCAGTACTTC
CASMGTSLHEQYF
>many|TRBJ2-7|TRBV7-8|.
TGTGCCAGCAGCTTCGGTCCGGAGGGTCACGAGCAGTACTTC
CASSFGPEGHEQYF
>few|TRBJ1-6|TRBV7-8|.
TGTGCCAGCAGCTCCTTAGGGCGAGGGGCTGGAACCTATAATTCACCCCTCCACTTT
CASSSLGRGAGTYNSPLHF
>many|TRBJ2-5|TRBV28|TRBD2
TGTGCCAGCAGGCTGGGACTAGCGGGAGGTCGGCCGGAGACCCAGTACTTC
CASRLGLAGGRPETQYF
>few|TRBJ2-7|TRBV20-1|TRBD2
TGCAGTGCACGACCGGGACTAGCGGGCCCATCCTACGAGCAGTACTTC
CSARPGLAGPSYEQYF
>many|TRBJ2-7|TRBV7-9|TRBD2
TGTGCCAGCAGTTGGGGGGACTATGGGCCCGAGCAGTACTTC
CASSWGDYGPEQYF
>few|TRBJ2-7|TRBV2|TRBD2
TGTGCCAGCTCACCCGTCCTAGCGGGATATTACGAGCAGTACTTC
CASSPVLAGYYEQYF
>.|TRBJ2-3|TRBV12-3/TRBV12-4|TRBD2
TGTGCCAGCAGCGTTAGCGGGAGTGTGTCAGGTACGCAGTATTTT
CASSVSGSVSGTQYF
>medium-sized|TRBJ2-6|TRBV29-1|TRBD1
TGCAGCGGGGAGACAGGGGAAACTGGGGCCAACGTCCTGACTTTC
CSGETGETGANVLTF
>.|TRBJ1-5|TRBV3-1|.
TGTGCCAGCAGCCAAGATGGAGGGGCCAATCAGCCCCAGCATTTT
CASSQDGGANQPQHF
>many|TRBJ2-5|TRBV7-8|.
TGTGCCAGCAGCCCCCTTCCCCCTGGGCGGTCCCAAGAGACCCAGTACTTC
CASSPLPPGRSQETQYF
>few|TRBJ2-2|TRBV15|.
TGTGCCACCAGTAGGGGGAACACCGGGGAGCTGTTTTTT
CATSRGNTGELFF